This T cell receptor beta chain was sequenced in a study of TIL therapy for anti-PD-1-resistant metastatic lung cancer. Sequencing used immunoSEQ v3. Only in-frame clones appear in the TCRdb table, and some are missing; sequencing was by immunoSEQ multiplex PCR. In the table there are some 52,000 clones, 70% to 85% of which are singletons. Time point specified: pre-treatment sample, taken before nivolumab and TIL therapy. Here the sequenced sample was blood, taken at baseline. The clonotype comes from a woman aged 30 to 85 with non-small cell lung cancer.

CDR3 sequence: CASSFGTGRGSEAFF. The DNA for the CDR3 is TGCGCCAGCAGCTTCGGGACGGGTCGAGGGTCTGAAGCTTTCTTT. V is TRBV5-1 and J is TRBJ1-1; maybe TRBD1 (5 bases). Germline loops: CDR1 SGHRS, CDR2 YFSETQ. The CDR3 totals 15 residues. Trimming took off 2 bases at V and 6 bases at J, with 17 bases between the two ends.